One sample yielded the 17 T cell receptor beta chains listed below, sequenced in a study of shared clonotypes between healthy human individuals. Repertoires were generated with immunoSEQ multiplex PCR, while TCRdb's copy carries only in-frame clones and drops some. Of around 2.5 million clones listed, approximately 94% were seen once; the top ten hold more than 0.35%. Sample: naive CD4+ T cells from PBMCs. Subset: CD45RA+ positively selected. The receptor set was obtained from a man between 18 and 35 years old in good health. Some clones in this sample may be carry-over from other donors' samples.

V is TRBV19 and J is TRBJ2-3; the match to TRBD2 covers 7 bases. This CDR3 has 16 amino acids. The junction had 13 bases not matched to a gene; V was cut back by 5 bases and J by 5 bases. Germline V CDR1 and CDR2: LNHDA, SQIVND (reference sequence). This CDR3 is CASSGGLPRELDTQYF. CDR3 bases: TGTGCCAGTAGTGGGGGACTACCTCGGGAGTTAGATACGCAGTATTTT.

The chain employs TRBV6-1 and TRBJ1-5; D not certain. This CDR3 spans 10 amino acids. Germline assignment: CDR1 MNHNS and CDR2 SASEGT. V was cut by 8 bases and J by 3 bases, with 2 bases left in between. This CDR3 reads CASANQPQHF. The CDR3 nucleotides are TGTGCCAGCGCCAATCAGCCCCAGCATTTT.

The genes are TRBV6-6 and TRBJ1-5; D might be TRBD1 (5 bases). Germline values: CDR1 MNHNY, CDR2 SVGAGI (reference sequence). CDR3 length: 15 residues. V gave up 3 bases and J gave up 2 bases, with 11 bases separating them. CDR3 amino acids: CASSYRGVGNQPQHF. CDR3 sequence (DNA): TGTGCCAGCAGTTATAGAGGGGTGGGCAATCAGCCCCAGCATTTT.

This clone appeared once. The genes are TRBV18 and TRBJ1-3; 8 bases line up with TRBD1. The CDR3 sequence is 15 residues long. The germline V gene has CDR1 KGHSH and CDR2 LQKENI. Trimming at V came to 5 bases and at J to 4 bases, leaving 7 bases not matched to a gene. CDR3 sequence reads: CASSVDRGPGNTIYF. DNA of the CDR3: TGTGCCAGCTCAGTCGACAGGGGACCCGGAAACACCATATATTTT.

V usage is TRBV7-9 and J usage is TRBJ2-1; TRBD2 matches at 9 bases. Germline-derived CDR1 and CDR2 are SEHNR and FQNEAQ (reference sequence). Germline trimming cut 7 bases from V and 8 bases from J; bases unmatched to any gene: 15. The CDR3 contains 16 residues. The CDR3 here is CASTPKGLAGRHEQFF. The CDR3 DNA follows: TGTGCCAGCACACCCAAGGGGCTAGCGGGAAGGCATGAGCAGTTCTTC.

The V call is TRBV11-2, the J call TRBJ2-2, with D possibly matching TRBD2 (6 bases). This CDR3 comprises 15 residues. Germline-derived CDR1 and CDR2 are SGHAT and FQNNGV. V shed 6 bases and J shed 5 bases, with 16 bases lying between them. CDR3 DNA sequence: TGTGCCAGCAGTCCCATTCGGGGGAGGACCGGGGAGCTGTTTTTT. It encodes CASSPIRGRTGELFF.

This sequence joins TRBV6-4 and TRBJ2-5, with a tentative D call TRBD2 (6 bases). V lost 8 bases, J lost 1 base, and 32 bases lay in between. This CDR3 is 20 amino acids long. Germline loops: CDR1 MRHNA, CDR2 SNTAGT. For the CDR3, the DNA is TGTGCCAGCTCCCTCCGAATTAGCGGAGCTACCAACTACCTCCAAGAGACCCAGTACTTC. Translated, it gives CASSLRISGATNYLQETQYF.

The chain is built from TRBV7-9 and TRBJ2-2; D uncertain. CDR1 is SEHNR and CDR2 is FQNEAQ in the germline V gene (reference sequence). The V end was cut by 1 base, the J end by 6 bases, with 9 bases between. CDR3 length: 14 amino acids. The CDR3 DNA reads as TGTGCCAGCAGCTTAGTGGGTTCCCCCGGGGAGCTGTTTTTT. Protein product: CASSLVGSPGELFF.

V gene TRBV7-2 combines with J gene TRBJ2-2; D might be TRBD1 (6 bases). The CDR3 length is 14 residues. Per germline, CDR1 SGHTA and CDR2 FQGNSA. V was pared by 6 bases and J by 6 bases, with 14 bases between. The CDR3 loop reads CASRKQGISGELFF. CDR3 nucleotides: TGTGCCAGCAGAAAGCAGGGGATTTCCGGGGAGCTGTTTTTT.

A few counts support this clone. CDR3 region: CASGLAGGNTIYF. DNA for the CDR3: TGTGCTAGTGGTTTGGCCGGGGGAAACACCATATATTTT. This chain joins TRBV12-5 and TRBJ1-3; D remains unclear. V lost 1 base, J lost 4 bases, and 5 bases lay in between. Per germline, CDR1 LGHNT and CDR2 FRNRAP. The CDR3 contains 13 residues.

The V and J genes are TRBV19 and TRBJ1-1, with 9 positions matching TRBD1. V dropped 4 bases and J dropped 1; count of bases not matched to a gene: 4. CDR1 is LNHDA and CDR2 is SQIVND in the germline V gene (reference sequence). The CDR3 is 15 residues long. The CDR3 DNA reads TGTGCCAGTAGTAACAGGGGGCGCGGGAACACTGAAGCTTTCTTT. Translation: CASSNRGRGNTEAFF.

This clone was seen a few times. J is TRBJ1-1 and V is TRBV5-1, with D tentatively TRBD1 (6 bases). In germline, CDR1 is SGHRS, CDR2 YFSETQ. V was clipped by 0 bases and J by 1 base, with 10 bases between them. The CDR3 has 15 residues. Here the CDR3 reads CASSLAWTENTEAFF. Written as DNA, the CDR3 is TGCGCCAGCAGCTTGGCGTGGACAGAGAACACTGAAGCTTTCTTT. Full variable domain (rest looked up from reference TRBV5-1 and TRBJ1-1): KAGVTQTPRYLIKTRGQQVTLSCSPISGHRSVSWYQQTPGQGLQFLFEYFSETQRNKGNFPGRFSGRQFSNSRSEMNVSTLELGDSALYLCASSLAWTENTEAFFGQGTRLTVV.

This sequence joins TRBV7-2 and TRBJ2-1; a weak D match, TRBD2 (5 bases). The V end was cut by 0 bases, the J end by 4 bases, with 7 bases between. CDR3 size: 14 residues. The V gene's germline CDR1 is SGHTA and CDR2 FQGNSA. CDR3 bases: TGTGCCAGCAGCTTAGCCGGGGAATACAATGAGCAGTTCTTC. It translates to CASSLAGEYNEQFF.

On this clone: This specimen includes other DNA sequences encoding the same CDR3. The J gene is TRBJ1-5, the V gene TRBV29-1, with TRBD1 identical over 8 bases. Germline trimming cut 7 bases from V and 2 bases from J; bases unmatched to any gene: 1. In germline, CDR1 is SQVTM, CDR2 ANQGSEA. The CDR3 consists of 12 residues. CDR3 bases: TGCAGCGCGGGACAGGGCAATCAGCCCCAGCATTTT. It translates to CSAGQGNQPQHF.

The chain uses TRBV5-4 and TRBJ1-2; D is undetermined. From germline, CDR1 is SGHNT and CDR2 YYREEE (reference sequence). The ends were cut back, 0 bases at V and 4 bases at J, with 13 bases in the middle. This CDR3 is 15 amino acids long. The CDR3 spells CASSLGVTAPYGYTF. DNA of the CDR3: TGTGCCAGCAGCTTGGGGGTCACAGCCCCCTATGGCTACACCTTC.

On this clone itself: Other DNA sequences in this sample translate to the same CDR3. This chain joins TRBV9 and TRBJ1-3; no clear D gene. Germline V gives CDR1 SGDLS, CDR2 YYNGEE. This CDR3 region has 15 residues. Trimming pared 2 bases from V and 0 bases from J, leaving 9 bases between. The CDR3 protein is CASSVDSYSGNTIYF. The CDR3 DNA reads TGTGCCAGCAGCGTTGACTCTTACTCTGGAAACACCATATATTTT. The variable domain in full, with the rest retrieved from reference TRBV9 and TRBJ1-3, is DSGVTQTPKHLITATGQRVTLRCSPRSGDLSVYWYQQSLDQGLQFLIQYYNGEERAKGNILERFSAQQFPDLHSELNLSSLELGDSALYFCASSVDSYSGNTIYFGEGSWLTVV.

V gene TRBV7-2 combines with J gene TRBJ2-1; 10 bases are a match to TRBD2. The CDR3 runs 15 residues. The V gene end was trimmed by 5 bases and the J gene end by 3 bases; junction bases not matched to a gene: 4. The germline CDR1 and CDR2 sequences are SGHTA and FQGNSA. The CDR3 reads CASSLTSGFYNEQFF. DNA for the CDR3: TGTGCCAGCAGCCTGACTAGCGGGTTCTACAATGAGCAGTTCTTC.